A single TCR beta chain is shown here with its context. The sample is drawn from a study of blood T cells in healthy people across ages. Then a second PCR, running roughly 7 to 11 cycles, was carried out with a sample-barcoded 5' primer and a J-beta primer mix. A single record per CDR3 protein comes from TCRdb applying MiXCR to the 5' RACE reads. The sample includes fewer than 2,000,000 distinct CDR3 sequences, approximately 32% seen only once; the top ten take about 10%. The sample consisted of blood. The receptor was derived from a woman in her 30s in good health.

CDR3 sequence: CASNSPSGSETQYF. DNA for the CDR3: TGTGCCAGCAACTCGCCTAGCGGGAGTGAGACCCAGTACTTC. The chain uses TRBV3-1 and TRBJ2-5; 10 positions agree with TRBD2. Germline CDR1 and CDR2: LGHDT and YNNKEL (reference sequence). The V segment lost 7 bases and the J segment 5 bases; nucleotides outside the gene matches: 7. The CDR3 totals 14 residues.